The subject of this entry is one TCR beta chain. The antigen is undetermined. The record originates from a study of CD8+CD57+ T cells in acquired aplastic anemia. Background on the study: On average, sorted CD4+ and CD8+ cells gave about 3.1 ug of DNA. Regarding the study as a whole: Both patients and controls carried the same twenty-nine CD8+ CDR3 sequences.

Germline CDR1 reads SNHLY; CDR2 reads FYNNEI. CDR3 size: 16 residues. J gave up 6 bases and V 6 bases, and 12 bases lay outside the gene matches. Genomic DNA templated the TCR beta VDJ and CDR3 profiling. MiXCR was run by TCRdb on the reads, yielding one entry per CDR3 protein. The sample includes some 150,000 distinct CDR3 sequences, roughly 40% of them seen just once. Sequencing used sorted CD4+, CD8+, or CD8+CD57+ T cells (not recorded which) from PBMCs. This clonotype was sampled from a human donor in good health, serving as a control. This chain connects TRBV2 to TRBJ1-5, with 9 positions matching TRBD1. The CDR3 sequence is CASSAQGQGFFQPQHF. CDR3 nucleotides: TGTGCCAGCAGCGCCCAGGGACAGGGCTTTTTTCAGCCCCAGCATTTT.